This TCR beta chain was sequenced in a study of T-cell reconstitution after alpha-beta-depleted transplantation in children. Molecular barcoding with unique molecular identifiers was used for the TCRbeta library. TCRdb fed the PCR reads into MiXCR, producing one record per CDR3 protein. The sample shows over 550,000 distinct CDR3 sequences, roughly a tenth of them seen only once. The length of the CDR3 is 16 residues. Germline trimming cut 6 bases from V and 1 base from J; bases unmatched to any gene: 9. Here the sequenced sample was PBMCs from the stem cell graft donor, taken from the stem cell graft. The rearrangement links TRBV12-3 or TRBV12-4 to TRBJ2-1, with 7 bases lining up with TRBD2. The receptor's source is a human donor who donated a stem cell graft to a child with acute myeloid leukemia. DNA of the CDR3: TGTGCCAGCAGCCAACACGGAGCGGGGTCCTACAATGAGCAGTTCTTC. Its protein product is CASSQHGAGSYNEQFF.